What follows are 21 T cell receptor beta chains derived from one specimen sequenced in a study of blood T cell repertoires in COVID-19. The data were produced by immunoSEQ multiplex PCR, yet TCRdb's version contains in-frame clones alone and is incomplete. The sample records about 280,000 clones, roughly 87% being singletons. Sequenced material: peripheral blood. These receptors were taken from a man younger than 35 with active or convalescent COVID-19.

The chain uses TRBV9 and TRBJ2-3, with D unresolved. V was shortened by 0 bases and J by 0 bases, with 11 bases between the two germline ends. The CDR3 sequence is 16 residues long. Germline V gives CDR1 SGDLS, CDR2 YYNGEE. The CDR3 nucleotides are TGTGCCAGCAGCGTAGAAATAGAAGTCAGCACAGATACGCAGTATTTT. Translation: CASSVEIEVSTDTQYF.

V usage is TRBV7-9 and J usage is TRBJ1-1; D perhaps matches TRBD1 (5 bases). V shed 2 bases and J shed 4 bases, with 20 bases lying between them. Per the germline V gene, CDR1 is SEHNR and CDR2 is FQNEAQ (reference sequence). CDR3 length equals 17 residues. In DNA, the CDR3 is TGTGCCAGCAGCTTATACAGGCCTGGGTCGAAGGCCACTGAAGCTTTCTTT. Its translation: CASSLYRPGSKATEAFF.

The genes are TRBV6-5 and TRBJ1-6; 11 nucleotides align to TRBD1. Germline V CDR1 and CDR2: MNHEY, SVGAGI. The CDR3 runs 15 residues. Trimming at V came to 2 bases and at J to 11 bases, leaving 5 bases not matched to a gene. The CDR3, as DNA: TGTGCCAGCAGTTACACGGGACAGGGGGGGACACCCCTCCACTTT. Protein: CASSYTGQGGTPLHF.

The genes are TRBV2 and TRBJ2-3; 13 bases align to TRBD2. J was trimmed by 2 bases and V by 4 bases; bases with no gene match: 6. CDR1 is SNHLY, CDR2 FYNNEI, per germline. CDR3 length: 17 residues. The chain's CDR3 is CASSARLAGGYTDTQYF. The CDR3 bases are TGTGCCAGCAGTGCGCGACTAGCGGGGGGATACACAGATACGCAGTATTTT.

This chain joins TRBV5-4 and TRBJ2-2; perhaps TRBD2 as D (6 bases). Trimming cost V 7 bases and J 1 base, with 8 bases left between them. Germline lookup yields CDR1 SGHNT and CDR2 YYREEE (reference sequence). The CDR3 spans 13 residues. CDR3 DNA: TGTGCCAGCCGCGGGGAGAACACCGGGGAGCTGTTTTTT. It yields the protein CASRGENTGELFF.

V and J are TRBV6-5 and TRBJ1-2, with TRBD1 matching 7 bases. This CDR3 has 13 amino acids. Trimming cost V 6 bases and J 6 bases; bases outside gene matches: 7. Germline lookup yields CDR1 MNHEY and CDR2 SVGAGI. The CDR3 DNA is TGTGCCAGCAGACAGGGGCGCGGGGATGGCTACACCTTC. Translated: CASRQGRGDGYTF.

This clone was seen only once. The rearrangement joins TRBV4-1 to TRBJ2-3; D perhaps matches TRBD2 (5 bases). CDR3 length: 16 amino acids. Per germline, CDR1 MGHRA and CDR2 YSYEKL. V was clipped by 0 bases and J by 0 bases, with 10 bases between them. The CDR3 sequence: CASSQEGKRSTDTQYF. CDR3 bases: TGCGCCAGCAGCCAAGAGGGCAAGCGGAGCACAGATACGCAGTATTTT.

For the CDR3, the DNA is TGTGCCCCCAAGAGCGGGGGGCGGGAGACCCAGTACTTC. Protein: CAPKSGGRETQYF. V usage is TRBV12-3 or TRBV12-4 and J usage is TRBJ2-5; 9 bases are a match to TRBD2. V lost 11 bases and J lost 5; bases outside the gene matches: 9. The CDR3 covers 13 residues.

V usage is TRBV6-1 and J usage is TRBJ2-5; D ambiguous. The germline CDR1 and CDR2 sequences are MNHNS and SASEGT. V was trimmed by 0 bases and J by 2 bases, leaving 7 bases between them. The CDR3 totals 14 residues. The CDR3: CASSEARHQETQYF. In DNA, the CDR3 is TGTGCCAGCAGTGAAGCCAGGCATCAAGAGACCCAGTACTTC.

The chain has TRBV19 and TRBJ2-5; TRBD2 aligns across 10 bases. Germline V CDR1 and CDR2: LNHDA, SQIVND (reference sequence). The CDR3 runs 15 residues. V was clipped by 1 base and J by 5 bases; unmatched bases: 4. CDR3 loop: CASSIALAGMETQYF. The CDR3 region has the DNA TGTGCCAGTAGTATAGCACTAGCGGGGATGGAGACCCAGTACTTC.

The chain recombines TRBV11-2 with TRBJ2-2, with 8 bases that match TRBD1. The trim removed 10 bases at V and 7 bases at J, leaving 11 bases unmatched. Germline V gene lookup returns CDR1 SGHAT and CDR2 FQNNGV. CDR3 size: 14 residues. CDR3 in amino acids: CATGGQGAGGELFF. The DNA for the CDR3 is TGTGCCACAGGGGGGCAGGGGGCCGGCGGGGAGCTGTTTTTT.

The V call is TRBV2, the J call TRBJ1-3; D is perhaps TRBD1 (5 bases). This CDR3 has 15 amino acids. The ends were cut back, 2 bases at V and 1 base at J, with 9 bases in the middle. Germline V CDR1 and CDR2: SNHLY, FYNNEI. CDR3 amino acids: CASSEQGNSGNTIYF. As DNA, the CDR3 is TGTGCCAGCAGTGAACAGGGCAATTCTGGAAACACCATATATTTT.

This chain connects TRBV19 to TRBJ2-1, with 8 positions matching TRBD2. Trimming removed 4 bases from V and 2 bases from J; junction bases left unmatched: 4. Germline V gene lookup returns CDR1 LNHDA and CDR2 SQIVND (reference sequence). The CDR3 is made up of 15 amino acids. CDR3 coding DNA: TGTGCCAGTAGTAAGACTAGCGTACCCTACAATGAGCAGTTCTTC. Its protein product is CASSKTSVPYNEQFF.

Turning to this clone: Other DNA variants within this sample encode the same CDR3. The chain recombines TRBV9 with TRBJ2-3; 11 bases are a match to TRBD2. From germline, CDR1 is SGDLS and CDR2 YYNGEE. V shed 4 bases, J shed 0 bases, and the junction held 4 bases outside the gene matches. This CDR3 spans 16 amino acids. DNA for the CDR3: TGTGCCAGCAGCCCACGACTAGCGGGGAGCACAGATACGCAGTATTTT. Residues: CASSPRLAGSTDTQYF.

Details on this clone: Other DNA sequences in this sample translate to the same CDR3. V usage is TRBV5-8 and J usage is TRBJ2-2; maybe TRBD2 (5 bases). The CDR3 is made up of 15 amino acids. V was shortened by 1 base and J by 2 bases, with 9 bases between the two germline ends. The germline V gene encodes CDR1 SGHTS and CDR2 YDEGEE. Here the CDR3 DNA reads TGTGCCAGCAGCTTGTGGGGAGTTAACACCGGGGAGCTGTTTTTT. Its protein is CASSLWGVNTGELFF. Drawing the rest from reference TRBV5-8 and TRBJ2-2, the complete variable domain is EAGVTQSPTHLIKTRGQQATLRCSPISGHTSVYWYQQALGLGLQFLLWYDEGEERNRGNFPPRFSGRQFPNYSSELNVNALELEDSALYLCASSLWGVNTGELFFGEGSRLTVL.

The chain is built from TRBV11-2 and TRBJ1-4; TRBD1 is a possible D gene (5 bases). The germline gives CDR1 SGHAT, CDR2 FQNNGV. Trimming stripped 5 bases from V and 5 bases from J, with 24 bases between. The CDR3 has 18 amino acids. The CDR3 here is CASSPGQNWEGKNEKLFF. Written as DNA, the CDR3 is TGTGCCAGCAGCCCGGGCCAAAACTGGGAGGGGAAAAATGAAAAACTGTTTTTT.

This chain uses TRBV21-1 with TRBJ1-4; the DNA was not used to check the table's D call, TRBD1. TRBV21-1 is labeled a pseudogene. This CDR3 is 16 amino acids long. CDR3 bases: TGTGCCAGCACTCCCCCCCCCAGAAGATGTAATGAAAAACTGTTTTTT. Protein sequence: CASTPPPRRCNEKLFF.

The chain has TRBV2 and TRBJ1-1; D possibly corresponds to TRBD1 (5 bases). Germline V gene data show CDR1 as SNHLY and CDR2 as FYNNEI. This CDR3 spans 13 amino acids. Trimming took 2 bases from V and 10 from J, leaving 14 bases between them. The DNA of the CDR3 is TGTGCCAGCAGTGAATATGGGGCCCAGGGAGCTTTCTTT. Residues: CASSEYGAQGAFF.

V is TRBV20-1 and J is TRBJ2-6, with D perhaps matching TRBD2 (7 bases). Per the germline V gene, CDR1 is DFQATT and CDR2 is SNEGSKA (reference sequence). Trimming removed 3 bases from V and 1 base from J, with 16 bases in between. CDR3 size: 17 residues. CDR3 DNA: TGCAGTGCTAGTGTTGGGGGGGGCTTTTCTGGGGCCAACGTCCTGACTTTC. It codes for CSASVGGGFSGANVLTF.

V usage is TRBV3-1 (or the pseudogene TRBV3-2) and J usage is TRBJ1-2, with 9 bases lining up with TRBD1. The CDR3 spans 15 residues. V lost 1 base and J lost 4; bases outside the gene matches: 4. Germline V gene lookup returns CDR1 LGHDT and CDR2 YNNKEL (reference sequence). In DNA, the CDR3 is TGTGCCAGCAGCCAAGGGGACAGGGAGACCTATGGCTACACCTTC. It encodes CASSQGDRETYGYTF.

The V gene is TRBV5-5, the J gene TRBJ1-5; TRBD1 matches 7 bases. J gave up 5 bases and V 0 bases, and 8 bases lay outside the gene matches. The CDR3 has 16 amino acids. The germline gives CDR1 SGHKS, CDR2 YYEKEE (reference sequence). CDR3 residues: CASSLVDYRGDQPQHF. For the CDR3, the DNA is TGTGCCAGCAGCTTGGTGGACTACAGGGGTGATCAGCCCCAGCATTTT. Filled out from reference TRBV5-5 and TRBJ1-5, the complete variable domain reads DAGVTQSPTHLIKTRGQQVTLRCSPISGHKSVSWYQQVLGQGPQFIFQYYEKEERGRGNFPDRFSARQFPNYSSELNVNALLLGDSALYLCASSLVDYRGDQPQHFGDGTRLSIL.